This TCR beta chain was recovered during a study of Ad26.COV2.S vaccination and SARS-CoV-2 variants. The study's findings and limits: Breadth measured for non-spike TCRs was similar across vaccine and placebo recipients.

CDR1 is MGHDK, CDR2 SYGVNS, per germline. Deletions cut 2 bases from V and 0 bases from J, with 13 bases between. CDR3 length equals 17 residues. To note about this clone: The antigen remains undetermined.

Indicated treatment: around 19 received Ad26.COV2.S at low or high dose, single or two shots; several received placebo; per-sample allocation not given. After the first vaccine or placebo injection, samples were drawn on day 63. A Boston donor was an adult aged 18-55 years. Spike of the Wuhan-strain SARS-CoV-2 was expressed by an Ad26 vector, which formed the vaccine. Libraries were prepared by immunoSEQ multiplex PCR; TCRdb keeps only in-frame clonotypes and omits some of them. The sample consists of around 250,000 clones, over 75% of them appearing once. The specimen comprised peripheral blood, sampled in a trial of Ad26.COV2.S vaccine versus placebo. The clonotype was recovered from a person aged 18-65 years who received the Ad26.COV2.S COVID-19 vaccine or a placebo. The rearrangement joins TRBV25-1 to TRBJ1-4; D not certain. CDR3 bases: TGTGCCAGCAGTGAAAGGAGGCAGCAAGCAACTAATGAAAAACTGTTTTTT. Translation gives CASSERRQQATNEKLFF.